This T cell receptor (beta chain) was captured by sequencing in a study of cytomegalovirus exposure and HLA in healthy donors. CDR3 length: 15 residues. Looked up from germline, CDR1 is MGHDK and CDR2 is SYGVNS. The junction had 8 bases not matched to a gene; V was cut back by 4 bases and J by 9 bases. Points from the study as a whole: Later analysis identified a missense DCLRE1C variant that was linked to TCR beta V- and J-gene trimming. Investigators reported 164 TCR beta chains as tied to cytomegalovirus.

As to this clone: Antigen: not known.

PCR was performed using 60 Vbeta and 13 Jbeta primers. Original handling: An analysis performed later counted about 80 million unique TCR beta chains (around 9.9 million of them shared). Repertoires were generated with immunoSEQ multiplex PCR, while TCRdb's copy carries only in-frame clones and drops some. V, J and clone size are those of that table, while D and trimming were read from the DNA. The sample lists more than 90,000 clones; around 64% were seen once. The receptor was derived from a man under 40 in good health and CMV-seropositive. Sequencing was performed on PBMCs. This chain joins TRBV25-1 and TRBJ1-6; 8 bases line up with TRBD1. In DNA form, the CDR3 reads TGTGCCAGCAGTGCCCCTGCAGGGGGCGGTTCACCCCTCCACTTT. It codes for CASSAPAGGGSPLHF.